The entry that follows covers one TCR beta chain sequence. The sample comes from a study of blood T cell repertoires in COVID-19. Study in general: From T cells, B-cell-depleted T cells, or PBMCs came the material, which was cDNA or gDNA.

The Seattle site enrolled patients during active infection and followed them longitudinally. Assay: immunoSEQ multiplex PCR; the TCRdb copy retains only in-frame clones and omits some. The sample holds about 310,000 clones, nearly 90% seen once. The CDR3 extends over 16 amino acids. V was trimmed by 3 bases and J by 10 bases, leaving 21 bases between them. Germline lookup yields CDR1 ENHRY and CDR2 SYGVKD. The sequence was obtained from a woman aged 35 to 49 with COVID-19, enrolled during active disease. What was sequenced was peripheral blood. This chain connects TRBV10-3 to TRBJ1-4, with D maybe TRBD1 (5 bases). CDR3 in amino acids: CAISDPGGRGGRKLFF. The DNA for the CDR3 is TGTGCCATCAGTGATCCAGGTGGGAGGGGAGGACGAAAACTGTTTTTT.